This T cell receptor (beta chain) was recovered during a study of beta chain features in type 1 diabetes. This clone was seen only a few times. Its antigen is unknown. The entirety of the isolated RNA underwent reverse transcription, so expressed TCRB transcripts were sequenced. Assay: immunoSEQ multiplex PCR; the TCRdb copy retains only in-frame clones and omits some. The profile shows 250,000 to 300,000 clones, around 15% of them singletons. Via the markers CD45RO/CCR7/CD25/CD127/CD95/CD27, stem cell-like memory, regulatory, central memory and naive CD4+ cells were sorted. Study-wide results and caveats: The study found moderately but significantly shorter TCRB CDR3s in all four CD4+ subsets of Type 1 diabetes patients.

CDR1 and CDR2 from the germline V gene are LNHDA and SQIVND (reference sequence). The CDR3 length is 15 residues. V gave up 4 bases and J gave up 1 base, with 11 bases separating them. Sequenced: naive CD4+ T cells from blood. V is TRBV19 and J is TRBJ2-1; possibly TRBD2 for D (5 bases). This TCR was recovered from a man under 40 with type 1 diabetes. The CDR3, as DNA: TGTGCCAGTAGTAACATGGGGAGTTCCTACAATGAGCAGTTCTTC. Amino acids: CASSNMGSSYNEQFF.